Shown below are 24 T cell receptor beta chains from a single sample sequenced in a study of T cells in Graves' hyperthyroidism and ophthalmopathy. Amplified TCR beta CDR3 regions derived from RNA transcripts. HTBI primers were used for first-round RT-PCR of the TCR CDR3. TCRdb re-called the multiplex PCR reads with MiXCR, one entry per CDR3 protein. The sample includes around 600,000 distinct CDR3 sequences, roughly 16% of them seen just once. Sequences were obtained from blood. Every receptor here comes from a woman aged 40 to 50 with Graves' ophthalmopathy.

This clonotype was observed a handful of times. The chain recombines TRBV3-1 with TRBJ2-7; 8 nucleotides agree with TRBD1. V lost 0 bases to trimming and J lost 8 bases; unmatched junction nucleotides: 9. From germline, CDR1 is LGHDT and CDR2 YNNKEL (reference sequence). This CDR3 contains 15 residues. In nucleotides, the CDR3 is TGTGCCAGCAGCCAAGATTCGGGGACAGGAGTTCAGCAGTACTTC. Translation gives CASSQDSGTGVQQYF.

There are a few counts of this clonotype. This chain uses TRBV2 with TRBJ2-3, with 10 bases identical to TRBD2. CDR1 is SNHLY, CDR2 FYNNEI, per germline. After removal of 6 bases from V and 3 bases from J, the junction contained 12 bases not matched to a gene. The CDR3 is 17 residues long. This chain's CDR3 is CASSAGKRGGRTDTQYF. Here the CDR3 DNA reads TGTGCCAGCAGCGCGGGAAAGCGGGGGGGCAGGACAGATACGCAGTATTTT.

This clonotype was seen many times. In DNA form, the CDR3 reads TGTGCCAGCAAACTACAACCGGCAGCAAATCAGCCCCAGCATTTT. This gives the protein CASKLQPAANQPQHF. V gene TRBV28 combines with J gene TRBJ1-5; the D is unclear. CDR1 and CDR2 from the germline V gene are MDHEN and SYDVKM. The CDR3 contains 15 residues. V lost 7 bases and J 4 bases, leaving 17 bases between the germline ends. Drawing the rest from reference TRBV28 and TRBJ1-5, the complete variable domain is DVKVTQSSRYLVKRTGEKVFLECVQDMDHENMFWYRQDPGLGLRLIYFSYDVKMKEKGDIPEGYSVSREKKERFSLILESASTNQTSMYLCASKLQPAANQPQHFGDGTRLSIL.

This clonotype has a count of ten or more. The J gene is TRBJ1-1, the V gene TRBV6-1; 7 positions agree with TRBD1. CDR1 is MNHNS, CDR2 SASEGT, per germline. This CDR3 is built from 16 residues. V lost 5 bases, J lost 7 bases, and 16 bases stayed unmatched. CDR3 in amino acids: CASSSRTGAVRGEAFF. CDR3 nucleotide sequence: TGTGCCAGCAGTTCCCGAACAGGGGCGGTGCGGGGTGAAGCTTTCTTT.

The chain couples TRBV6-6 to TRBJ2-5; unclear D gene. The CDR3 loop spans 15 amino acids. CDR1 is MNHNY, CDR2 SVGAGI, per germline (reference sequence). Between the trimmed V and J ends, which lost 0 bases and 4 bases, there was a span of 12 bases. In nucleotides, the CDR3 is TGTGCCAGCAGTTACTCGTGGGGTGGGGTAGAGACCCAGTACTTC. Its protein is CASSYSWGGVETQYF.

This CDR3 reads CASSQEGSGGAYNEQFF. CDR3 in DNA: TGCGCCAGCAGCCAAGAAGGGTCGGGGGGAGCTTACAATGAGCAGTTCTTC. This rearrangement joins TRBV4-1 to TRBJ2-1; 7 positions agree with TRBD2. The ends lost 0 bases at V and 4 bases at J; junction bases unmatched: 9. Germline V gene lookup returns CDR1 MGHRA and CDR2 YSYEKL. This CDR3 comprises 17 residues.

This clonotype was seen only a few times. This chain connects TRBV6-5 to TRBJ2-1, with D hard to call. With 6 bases removed from V and 2 bases from J, the gap between germline ends came to 14 bases. The CDR3 runs to 15 residues. The germline CDR1 and CDR2 sequences are MNHEY and SVGAGI. The CDR3 loop reads CASRNSLAPYNEQFF. The DNA for the CDR3 is TGTGCCAGCAGAAACTCCCTTGCTCCCTACAATGAGCAGTTCTTC.

This clonotype was observed at least ten times. The genes are TRBV20-1 and TRBJ1-1, with D hard to call. The CDR3 consists of 13 residues. Germline lookup yields CDR1 DFQATT and CDR2 SNEGSKA (reference sequence). V dropped 7 bases and J dropped 4 bases, with 16 bases sitting between them. The CDR3 reads CSGSRRVTTEAFF. CDR3 in DNA: TGCAGTGGCAGTCGTCGGGTGACCACTGAAGCTTTCTTT.

This clonotype turned up a few times. The chain couples TRBV10-2 to TRBJ1-2; D gene unclear. The CDR3 is 16 amino acids. Germline CDR1 and CDR2: WSHSY and SAAADI. Trimming removed 2 bases at V and 0 bases at J, with 13 bases between. Written as DNA, the CDR3 is TGCGCCAGCAGTGAGCCCACAGAGCGGGCTAACTATGGCTACACCTTC. This codes for CASSEPTERANYGYTF.

This clonotype was observed many times. The J gene is TRBJ2-1, the V gene TRBV5-1; 13 nucleotides line up with TRBD2. The CDR3 covers 16 residues. Looked up from germline, CDR1 is SGHRS and CDR2 is YFSETQ. V trimming: 4 bases; J trimming: 6 bases; junction bases outside the gene matches: 7. This chain's CDR3 is CASSLSLAGGLNEQFF. The CDR3 DNA sequence: TGCGCCAGCAGCCTCTCACTAGCGGGAGGGCTCAATGAGCAGTTCTTC.

V and J are TRBV6-1 and TRBJ2-5; D is uncertain. Deletions cut 8 bases from V and 0 bases from J, with 10 bases between. This CDR3 is built from 13 residues. Germline values: CDR1 MNHNS, CDR2 SASEGT. As DNA, the CDR3 is TGTGCCAGCGCGATAAGGTACCAAGAGACCCAGTACTTC. It specifies CASAIRYQETQYF.

There are many counts of this clonotype. V gene TRBV2 combines with J gene TRBJ1-5; weak D call: TRBD1 (5 bases). CDR1 is SNHLY, CDR2 FYNNEI, per germline. The CDR3 runs to 16 residues. Trimming left V 4 bases short and J 2 bases short, with 15 bases between. CDR3 sequence (DNA): TGTGCCAGCAGTGGGTTGACAGACTCTCGCAATCAGCCCCAGCATTTT. Translating gives CASSGLTDSRNQPQHF. The complete variable domain, with remaining parts taken from reference TRBV2 and TRBJ1-5, reads EPEVTQTPSHQVTQMGQEVILRCVPISNHLYFYWYRQILGQKVEFLVSFYNNEISEKSEIFDDQFSVERPDGSNFTLKIRSTKLEDSAMYFCASSGLTDSRNQPQHFGDGTRLSIL.

This chain uses TRBV4-1 with TRBJ2-5; 9 bases fit TRBD2. Per the germline V gene, CDR1 is MGHRA and CDR2 is YSYEKL. The CDR3 totals 16 residues. V lost 1 base to trimming and J lost 5 bases; unmatched junction nucleotides: 8. CDR3: CASSQVAGGPEETQYF. The CDR3 DNA follows: TGCGCCAGCAGCCAAGTTGCGGGAGGGCCTGAGGAGACCCAGTACTTC.

The rearrangement joins TRBV20-1 to TRBJ1-4; 7 positions agree with TRBD1. V was clipped by 3 bases and J by 4 bases; unmatched bases: 11. The CDR3 has 16 amino acids. In germline, CDR1 is DFQATT, CDR2 SNEGSKA (reference sequence). The CDR3 region is CSASGDYGTVNEKLFF. Here the CDR3 DNA reads TGCAGTGCTAGTGGGGACTACGGGACAGTTAATGAAAAACTGTTTTTT.

To note about this clonotype: With a much larger clone just one base away, this may be a read error. The chain links TRBV29-1 to TRBJ2-5; no reliable D call. The CDR3 is 12 residues long. Germline V CDR1 and CDR2: SQVTM, ANQGSEA. The CDR3: CNVEVSQETQYF. DNA of the CDR3: TGCAACGTTGAAGTGAGTCAAGAGACCCAGTACTTC. The full variable domain, rest sourced from reference TRBV29-1 and TRBJ2-5, is SAVISQKPSRDICQRGTSLTIQCQVDSQVTMMFWYRQQPGQSLTLIATANQGSEATYESGFVIDKFPISRPNLTFSTLTVSNMSPEDSSIYLCNVEVSQETQYFGPGTRLLVL.

This clonotype has just one count. The rearrangement joins TRBV6-1 to TRBJ2-5, with D unclear. CDR1 is MNHNS, CDR2 SASEGT, per germline. Deletions cut 1 base from V and 5 bases from J, with 5 bases between. The CDR3 is 12 amino acids. The CDR3 loop reads CASSEDGETQYF. CDR3 DNA sequence: TGTGCCAGCAGTGAAGACGGGGAGACCCAGTACTTC.

This clonotype was recorded many times. The V gene is TRBV28, the J gene TRBJ1-2, with TRBD1 as a possible D gene (6 bases). Trimming left V 4 bases short and J 8 bases short, with 23 bases between. Per germline, CDR1 MDHEN and CDR2 SYDVKM. This CDR3 is built from 16 residues. The DNA of the CDR3 is TGTGCCAGCAGTTCTCTCAGGACAGACCGAGTTGGAGGCTACACCTTC. Protein sequence: CASSSLRTDRVGGYTF.

There are many counts of this clonotype. A read error may explain this, as a much larger clone is one base away. The chain combines TRBV5-1 with TRBJ2-7; D possibly corresponds to TRBD2 (6 bases). There are 13 residues in the CDR3. Germline CDR1 is SGHRS and CDR2 is YFSETQ. The chain's CDR3 is CASSPGGANERYF. CDR3 nucleotides: TGCGCCAGCAGCCCCGGGGGAGCCAACGAGCGGTACTTC.

This rearrangement joins TRBV9 to TRBJ2-3; 7 positions agree with TRBD2. CDR3 size: 15 residues. J lost 4 bases, V lost 0 bases, and 5 bases had no gene match. In germline, CDR1 is SGDLS, CDR2 YYNGEE. The CDR3 loop reads CASSVVSGGPDTQYF. CDR3 bases: TGTGCCAGCAGCGTAGTGTCGGGGGGACCAGATACGCAGTATTTT.

This clonotype came up many times. The CDR3 loop reads CASSFSVAQYF. The CDR3 region has the DNA TGTGCCAGCAGCTTCAGTGTTGCCCAGTACTTC. This chain joins TRBV11-2 and TRBJ2-5; D is uncertain. The germline CDR1 and CDR2 sequences are SGHAT and FQNNGV. The CDR3 length is 11 residues. V was cut by 3 bases and J by 9 bases, with 8 bases left in between.

About this clonotype: A single base separates this from a much larger clone, so it may be a read error. The chain employs TRBV20-1 and TRBJ2-1; 10 bases align to TRBD2. The J call is doubtful: the DNA matches TRBJ2-7 better. The CDR3 is made up of 16 amino acids. The germline CDR1 and CDR2 sequences are DFQATT and SNEGSKA (reference sequence). The CDR3 DNA sequence: TGCAGTGCTAGTCCCTTCAAGCGGGGGGGAGTCAATGAGCAGTACTTC. This encodes CSASPFKRGGVNEQYF.

V and J are TRBV5-1 and TRBJ2-4; 8 bases match TRBD1. This CDR3 has 16 amino acids. V lost 0 bases, J lost 6 bases, and 8 bases stayed unmatched. Germline values: CDR1 SGHRS, CDR2 YFSETQ. As DNA, the CDR3 is TGCGCCAGCAGCTTGGGTCAGGGGGCGCTGGGAAACATTCAGTACTTC. Translating gives CASSLGQGALGNIQYF. The full variable domain, its missing parts supplied by reference TRBV5-1 and TRBJ2-4, is KAGVTQTPRYLIKTRGQQVTLSCSPISGHRSVSWYQQTPGQGLQFLFEYFSETQRNKGNFPGRFSGRQFSNSRSEMNVSTLELGDSALYLCASSLGQGALGNIQYFGAGTRLSVL.

This clonotype occurred a few times. This chain connects TRBV28 to TRBJ2-1; 8 positions agree with TRBD2. Unmatched junction bases numbered 12, after V lost 6 bases and J lost 8 bases. Per germline, CDR1 MDHEN and CDR2 SYDVKM. The CDR3 is 15 residues long. The CDR3 coding sequence is TGTGCCAGCAGCTCGGGAGGGGCGGGGGGCGATGAGCAGTTCTTC. This gives the protein CASSSGGAGGDEQFF.

This chain links TRBV5-6 with TRBJ2-1; 7 bases are a match to TRBD1. This CDR3 is 14 amino acids long. Germline V gene lookup returns CDR1 SGHDT and CDR2 YYEEEE. V shed 3 bases, J shed 7 bases, and the junction held 7 bases outside the gene matches. CDR3 in amino acids: CASSWGTVSNEQFF. CDR3 nucleotide sequence: TGTGCCAGCAGCTGGGGGACAGTATCAAATGAGCAGTTCTTC. Variable domain in full (rest from reference TRBV5-6 and TRBJ2-1): DAGVTQSPTHLIKTRGQQVTLRCSPKSGHDTVSWYQQALGQGPQFIFQYYEEEERQRGNFPDRFSGHQFPNYSSELNVNALLLGDSALYLCASSWGTVSNEQFFGPGTRLTVL.